Sequencing of this T cell receptor beta chain was carried out in a study of CD8 T cells in ankylosing spondylitis. The study, taken as a whole, reports: Disease-linked clones reportedly concentrated significantly in matched ankylosing spondylitis synovial fluid.

TCRdb fed the 5' RACE reads into MiXCR, producing one record per CDR3 protein. The repertoire consists of some 220,000 distinct CDR3 sequences, with more than 9% occurring once and the leading ten covering around 3%. This CDR3 has 19 residues. The germline V gene has CDR1 SGHAT and CDR2 FQDESV (reference sequence). The trim removed 3 bases at V and 1 base at J, leaving 13 bases unmatched. This clonotype was seen repeatedly, ten times or more. Antigen unknown. Sequencing used blood, either unsorted or a sorted T cell fraction (not recorded which). The V gene is TRBV11-1, the J gene TRBJ2-3; 10 nucleotides match TRBD2. The receptor's source is a male donor with ankylosing spondylitis or in good health (not recorded which). This CDR3 reads CASSLWRSTSGNRTDTQYF. CDR3 in DNA: TGTGCCAGCAGCTTGTGGAGGTCTACTAGCGGGAACCGCACAGATACGCAGTATTTT.